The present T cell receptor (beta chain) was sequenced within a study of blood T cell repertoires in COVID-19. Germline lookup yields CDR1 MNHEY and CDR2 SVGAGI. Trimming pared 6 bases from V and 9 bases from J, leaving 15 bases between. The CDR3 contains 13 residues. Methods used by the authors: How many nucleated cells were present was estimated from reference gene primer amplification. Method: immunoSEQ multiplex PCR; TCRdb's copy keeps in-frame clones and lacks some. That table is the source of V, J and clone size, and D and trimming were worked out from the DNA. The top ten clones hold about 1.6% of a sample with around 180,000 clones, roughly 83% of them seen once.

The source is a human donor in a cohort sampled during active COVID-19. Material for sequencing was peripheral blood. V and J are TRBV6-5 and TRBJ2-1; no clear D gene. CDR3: CASRSFRFGEQFF. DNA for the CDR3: TGTGCCAGCAGAAGTTTCAGGTTCGGTGAGCAGTTCTTC.